The clone carrying this T cell receptor (beta chain) was detected only a few times. Antigen specificity is unknown. TCRdb re-derived calls from the reads in MiXCR, one entry per CDR3 protein. The sample has 250,000 to 300,000 distinct CDR3 sequences, approximately 9% seen once; the top ten hold about 14%. These data belong to a study of T cell repertoires in cytomegalovirus infection. Across the whole study: A matching HLA type, together with CMV infection, was signaled by public TCR beta signatures.

The CDR3 totals 13 residues. Germline lookup yields CDR1 SEHNR and CDR2 FQNEAQ (reference sequence). V was cut by 5 bases and J by 3 bases, with 11 bases left in between. Study observations and caveats: Cumulative public TCR beta family frequency identified carriers of CMV plus the relevant HLA. Within the response measured ex vivo, HLA-C-restricted CMV-specific TCR beta clonotypes were dominant.

The receptor was derived from a human donor in good health (CMV status not recorded). Some clones in this sample may be carry-over from other donors' samples. Sequencing was carried out using PBMCs. The chain carries TRBV7-9 and TRBJ2-7, with no clear D. In DNA, the CDR3 is TGTGCCAGCAGCCCCGACGGCGTCTACGAGCAGTACTTC. Its protein is CASSPDGVYEQYF.